This TCR beta chain was sequenced in a study of somatic mutations in cytotoxic T cells in rheumatoid arthritis. To note about this clone: Its specificity is unknown.

V lost 4 bases to trimming and J lost 7 bases; unmatched junction nucleotides: 15. The CDR3 is 16 residues long. The data were produced by immunoSEQ multiplex PCR, yet TCRdb's version contains in-frame clones alone and is incomplete. The top ten clones hold about 12% of a sample with about 10,000 clones, around 80% of them seen once. Study conclusions and caveats: Antigens bound by the expanded CD8+ clones were not identified.

What was sequenced was CD8+ T cells sorted from blood. This TCR was recovered from an adult with rheumatoid arthritis. The chain uses TRBV23-1 and TRBJ1-2; 7 nucleotides match TRBD1. TRBV23-1 is an ORF for which the function is uncertain. The CDR3 nucleotides read TGCGCCAGCAGTCCACCCAAGACAGGGCAAAAGGGTGGCTACACCTTC. Residues: CASSPPKTGQKGGYTF.